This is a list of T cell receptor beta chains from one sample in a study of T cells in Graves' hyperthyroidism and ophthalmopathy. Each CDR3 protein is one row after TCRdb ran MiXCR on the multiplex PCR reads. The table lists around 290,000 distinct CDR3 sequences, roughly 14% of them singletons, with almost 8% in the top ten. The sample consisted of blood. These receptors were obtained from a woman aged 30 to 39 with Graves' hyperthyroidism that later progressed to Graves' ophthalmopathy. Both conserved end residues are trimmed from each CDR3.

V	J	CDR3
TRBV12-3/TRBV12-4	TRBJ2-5	ASRAAGGQETQY
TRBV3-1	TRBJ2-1	ASSLGLGAWGEQF
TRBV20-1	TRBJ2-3	SARDLAFTDTQY
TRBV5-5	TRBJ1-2	ASSFSLGLRYGYT
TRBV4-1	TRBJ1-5	ASSQDRTRNQPQH
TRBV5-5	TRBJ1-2	ASSSHGTIYGYT
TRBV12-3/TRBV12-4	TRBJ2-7	ASSPDSPFSGNNDEQY
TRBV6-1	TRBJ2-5	ASSLESFETQY
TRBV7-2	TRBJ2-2	ASSLGPSGGDTGELF
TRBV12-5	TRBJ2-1	ASGLAPRSGLAPFNDGNEQF
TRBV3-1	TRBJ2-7	ASSRGQGYEQY
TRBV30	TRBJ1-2	AWTLGSGEGGYT
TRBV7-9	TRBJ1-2	ASSLDPGPWGRTVNYGYT
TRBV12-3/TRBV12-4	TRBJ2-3	ASNLPPGTSGNTDTQY
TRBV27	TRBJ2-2	ASSSQYVGTATGELF
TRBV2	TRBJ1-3	ASSEARTGGNTIY
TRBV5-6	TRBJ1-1	ASSDGQTMNTEAF
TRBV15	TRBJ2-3	ATSRPGLENTDTQY
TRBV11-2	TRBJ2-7	ASSWDSGGPSYEQY
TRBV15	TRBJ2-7	ATGQGSYEQY
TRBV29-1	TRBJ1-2	SVQFNYGYT
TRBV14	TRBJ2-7	ASSRMGLSSEQY
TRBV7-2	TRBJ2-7	ASSTQGKSSYEQY
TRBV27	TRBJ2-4	ASSRGQEENIQY
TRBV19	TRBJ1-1	ASTSRRGTEAF
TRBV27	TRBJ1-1	ASSFSGAGNTEAF
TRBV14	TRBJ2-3	ASSQESEGDTQY
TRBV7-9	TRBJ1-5	ASTDKVDQPQH
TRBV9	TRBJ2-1	ASSVGLAAYNEQF
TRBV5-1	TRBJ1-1	ASSLEGPEAF
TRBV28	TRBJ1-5	ASSLPPGTGHQPQH
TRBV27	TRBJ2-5	ASSSLVLLLVGTQY
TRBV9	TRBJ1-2	ASSVDGGPYGYT
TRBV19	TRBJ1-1	ASSAVNTEAF
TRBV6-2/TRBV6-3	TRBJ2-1	ASRASGTSGIFEQF
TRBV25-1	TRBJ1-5	ASSHRDARQPQH
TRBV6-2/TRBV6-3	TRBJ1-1	ASSALAQTEAF
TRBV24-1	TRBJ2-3	ATSDTETQY
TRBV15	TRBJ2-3	ATSRGGWRDGADTQY
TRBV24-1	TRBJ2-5	ATSDGGLEETQY
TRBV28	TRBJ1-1	ASRGDRDSAF
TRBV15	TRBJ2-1	ATSRDRGLYNEQF
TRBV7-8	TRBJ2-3	ASSPGQGTTDTQY
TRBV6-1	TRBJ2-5	ASSEATAGASLGETQY
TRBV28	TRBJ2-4	ASSLLRGFGKNIQY